These T cell receptor beta chains were read from a single sample in a study of cytomegalovirus exposure and HLA in healthy donors. Some clones are missing from TCRdb's copy, which holds only in-frame ones; the method was immunoSEQ multiplex PCR. This table holds approximately 120,000 clones, 80% found once. The sample comprised PBMCs. The source of these receptors is a man aged 30-40 years in good health and CMV-seropositive. Both conserved end residues are part of each CDR3. D genes are given only for firm matches. Size tells how often a clone was seen (once, few, many) or the class of an expanded clone, and some rows leave it out.

TRBJ2-4,TRBV6-5,-,-,TGTGCCAGCAGTTCTGGAGCCCTAGCCAAAAACATTCAGTACTTC,CASSSGALAKNIQYF
TRBJ2-2,TRBV9,once,TRBD2,TGTGCCAGCAGCCCGGGGGGGGCTGCCGGGGAGCTGTTTTTT,CASSPGGAAGELFF
TRBJ2-7,TRBV29-1,-,-,TGCAGCGTGCAGAGCGGCACGGAGTTCTACGAGCAGTACTTC,CSVQSGTEFYEQYF
TRBJ2-5,TRBV7-6,-,-,TGTGCCAGCAGCTTAGGCAACCAGGGAAGAGAGACCCAGTACTTC,CASSLGNQGRETQYF
TRBJ1-2,TRBV19,once,TRBD1,TGTGCCAGTAGTGTCCGGGACAGGGCTGGCTATGGCTACACCTTC,CASSVRDRAGYGYTF
TRBJ1-2,TRBV5-1,-,-,TGCGCCAGCAGCGCCGGAGTCATCTATGGCTACACCTTC,CASSAGVIYGYTF
TRBJ2-3,TRBV6-4,-,TRBD2,TGTGCCAGCAGCCCGGGACTAAACACAGATACGCAGTATTTT,CASSPGLNTDTQYF
TRBJ1-4,TRBV2,-,-,TGTGCCAGCACCTGGCTTCAGCGCACTAATGAAAAACTGTTTTTT,CASTWLQRTNEKLFF
TRBJ1-1,TRBV5-1,-,-,TGCGCCAGCAGCTTGCAGGGTTTGGGCACTGAAGCTTTCTTT,CASSLQGLGTEAFF
TRBJ1-2,TRBV21-1,-,-,TGTGCCAGCAGCAAAGTTGACCCATCAGGTGGCTACACCTTC,CASSKVDPSGGYTF
TRBJ2-7,TRBV7-6,-,TRBD1,TGTGCCAGCAGCTTGGCCGACAGGGACACCTACGAGCAGTACTTC,CASSLADRDTYEQYF
TRBJ1-1,TRBV29-1,-,-,TGCAGCGTTCCAAGGGGAGGTCAGAACACTGAAGCTTTCTTT,CSVPRGGQNTEAFF
TRBJ1-2,TRBV7-3,-,-,TGTGCCAGCAGTCTACAGGTTGCGAGTGGCTACACCTTC,CASSLQVASGYTF
TRBJ2-6,TRBV19,few,-,TGTGCCAGCAGCACGGGATTCTACTACTCTGGGGCCAACGTCCTGACTTTC,CASSTGFYYSGANVLTF
TRBJ1-2,TRBV27,-,TRBD1,TGTGCCAGCAGTTCTAGGGGGCGAGATGGTGGCTACACCTTC,CASSSRGRDGGYTF
TRBJ2-5,TRBV5-1,-,-,TGCGCCAGCAGCTATTCCCAGGGGGGATGGGGAGAGACCCAGTACTTC,CASSYSQGGWGETQYF
TRBJ1-1,TRBV27,few,TRBD1,TGTGCCAGCAGCTGGACAGGGGGCACTGAAGCTTTCTTT,CASSWTGGTEAFF
TRBJ1-5,TRBV5-1,-,-,TGCGCCAGCAGCTTTGGCTCCGATCAGCCCCAGCATTTT,CASSFGSDQPQHF
TRBJ1-1,TRBV30,-,-,TGTGCCTGGAGAAGACTGGGTGAAGCTTTCTTT,CAWRRLGEAFF
TRBJ1-1,TRBV6-6,-,-,TGTGCCAGCAGTCTAGGCTTGAACACTGAAGCTTTCTTT,CASSLGLNTEAFF
TRBJ2-5,TRBV5-1,-,-,TGCGCCAGCAGCTTGAAGGGGTTTGATCAAGAGACCCAGTACTTC,CASSLKGFDQETQYF
TRBJ2-7,TRBV5-1,few,TRBD1,TGCGCCAGCAGCTTGGTTTCAGGGGGCCGCTACGAGCAGTACTTC,CASSLVSGGRYEQYF
TRBJ2-7,TRBV19,-,-,TGTGCCAGTAGTATAGCCGGGAACGAGCAGTACTTC,CASSIAGNEQYF
TRBJ2-7,TRBV27,-,TRBD2,TGTGCCAGCGGGGGGCGGGGGGGCATATACGAGCAGTACTTC,CASGGRGGIYEQYF
TRBJ2-1,TRBV7-2,-,TRBD2,TGTGCCAGCAGCAGCCGCCTTAGCGGGGGGGCTGGAAATGAGCAGTTCTTC,CASSSRLSGGAGNEQFF
TRBJ2-7,TRBV5-1,-,-,TGCGCCAGCACCACTCAAATAACGGGGGGCGAAGGGCAGTACTTC,CASTTQITGGEGQYF
TRBJ1-4,TRBV21-1,-,-,TGTGCCAGCACGTCGAGACAGGGACGATCGCCTAATGAAAAACTGTTTTTT,CASTSRQGRSPNEKLFF
TRBJ2-1,TRBV9,-,TRBD1,TGTGCCAGCAGCCCCAGGGTAGGGGGCGGTGAGCAGTTCTTC,CASSPRVGGGEQFF
TRBJ1-2,TRBV28,-,TRBD1,TGTGCCAGCAGTTCGACAGGGGAAACTACATTGGACTATGGCTACACCTTC,CASSSTGETTLDYGYTF
TRBJ2-7,TRBV5-6,-,-,TGTGCCAGCAGCTTAGAGCGTCAGCAGTACTTC,CASSLERQQYF
TRBJ2-7,TRBV7-9,-,-,TGTTCCAGCAGCTTAGGGCAGAACGAGCAGTACTTC,CSSSLGQNEQYF
TRBJ1-2,TRBV30,-,TRBD1,TGTGCCTGGAGTGTACAGGGGGTGGACTATGGCTACACCTTC,CAWSVQGVDYGYTF
TRBJ1-3,TRBV14,-,-,TGTGCCAGCAGCGAGGGAATCTCTGGAAACACCATATATTTT,CASSEGISGNTIYF
TRBJ1-3,TRBV18,-,-,TGTGCCAGCTCACCAGGGAGTGTAAACACCATATATTTT,CASSPGSVNTIYF
TRBJ2-2,TRBV4-1,-,TRBD2,TGCGCCAGCAGCCATCTACTAGCGGGGGTCAACACCGGGGAGCTGTTTTTT,CASSHLLAGVNTGELFF
TRBJ2-7,TRBV9,-,TRBD2,TGTGCCAGCAGCGTAGGAGTAGCGGGGGGCTACGAGCAGTACTTC,CASSVGVAGGYEQYF
TRBJ2-1,TRBV2,-,TRBD2,TGTGCCAGCAGTGGGGTAGCGGGGCGCCTTGAGCAGTTCTTC,CASSGVAGRLEQFF
TRBJ2-7,TRBV2,-,-,TGTGCCAGCAATAAGGACTCCTTGGGCTACGAGCAGTACTTC,CASNKDSLGYEQYF
TRBJ2-7,TRBV25-1,-,-,TGTGCCAGCAGTGAATATCAGGGCTCCTACGAGCAGTACTTC,CASSEYQGSYEQYF
TRBJ2-2,TRBV9,-,-,TGTGCCAGCAGCGCCCAGGGGACCGGGGAGCTGTTTTTT,CASSAQGTGELFF
TRBJ1-2,TRBV7-8,-,-,TGTGCCAGCAGCTTAGATATACACCGAGGCTACACCTTC,CASSLDIHRGYTF
TRBJ2-1,TRBV28,-,TRBD2,TGTGCCAGCTTAACGGGGGGGGTCAATGAGCAGTTCTTC,CASLTGGVNEQFF
TRBJ1-3,TRBV21-1,once,-,TGTGCCAGCAGCAATGCGGGACCGCTCTCTGGAAACACCATATATTTT,CASSNAGPLSGNTIYF
TRBJ1-5,TRBV19,few,TRBD1,TGTGCCAGTAGTGGGACAGCAAATCAGCCCCAGCATTTT,CASSGTANQPQHF
TRBJ1-3,TRBV19,-,-,TGTGCCAGTATGTTGATGGCGCGCGGCTCTGGAAACACCATATATTTT,CASMLMARGSGNTIYF
TRBJ2-1,TRBV5-1,-,TRBD2,TGCGCCAGCAGCTCGCCGTTGTCACTAGCGGGGGGGCGTGAGCAGTTCTTC,CASSSPLSLAGGREQFF
TRBJ2-1,TRBV7-9,-,-,TGTGCCAGCAGCCCTTGGAGTGCATACAATGAGCAGTTCTTC,CASSPWSAYNEQFF
TRBJ2-7,TRBV5-1,few,-,TGCGCCAGCAGTTACGGAGGTCGAGAGCAGTACTTC,CASSYGGREQYF
TRBJ2-7,TRBV6-6,-,-,TGTGCCAGCAGTTACTCGAAGTCTTACGAGCAGTACTTC,CASSYSKSYEQYF